The clone carrying this T cell receptor (beta chain) was found many times. The antigen remains undetermined. Cells sorted as Tregs were CD4+, CD25+ and CD127-/low. General study results and limits: The larger-cohort validation was restricted to a single TCR beta V-J rearrangement rather than whole repertoires. Tumor memory CD4+ T cell TCR gene usage was found to cluster with blood and lymph node memory CD4+ cells and with lymph node naive CD4+ cells. Tumor Tregs overlapped most with tumor, then blood, naive CD4+ cells.

This CDR3 region has 16 residues. Germline assignment: CDR1 MGHRA and CDR2 YSYEKL. Trimming took 0 bases from V and 2 from J, leaving 11 bases between them. Full-length variable regions came from constant-region reverse primers plus semi-nested Nested Universal Primer A PCR. TCRdb redid the calling of the 5' RACE reads with MiXCR, one entry per CDR3 protein. The data contain over 40,000 distinct CDR3 sequences, roughly a fifth of them singletons. Sample: Tregs sorted from a lymph node. The chain joins TRBV4-1 to TRBJ2-1; D gene unclear. This clonotype was obtained from a female donor with breast cancer. CDR3 in amino acids: CASSQDRSSTYNEQFF. The DNA for the CDR3 is TGCGCCAGCAGCCAAGATCGATCCAGCACCTACAATGAGCAGTTCTTC.